This T cell receptor (beta chain) was recovered during a study of shared clonotypes between healthy human individuals. V lost 1 base and J lost 0; bases outside the gene matches: 9. This CDR3 is built from 18 residues. Germline CDR1 MNHNS, CDR2 SASEGT. Clones were read by immunoSEQ multiplex PCR, and TCRdb kept only the in-frame ones, dropping some. The sample records about 1.5 million clones, roughly 96% being singletons. Sequencing used naive CD4+ T cells sorted from blood. Specified subset: CD45RA+ positively selected. The rearrangement links TRBV6-1 to TRBJ2-1; TRBD2 aligns across 7 bases. The clonotype was recovered from a man aged 30 to 45 in good health. CDR3 sequence reads: CASSEGALAGPSYNEQFF. CDR3 bases: TGTGCCAGCAGTGAAGGGGCGTTAGCGGGCCCCTCCTACAATGAGCAGTTCTTC.